This T cell receptor (beta chain) appears in the sequencing data of a study of blood T cell repertoires in COVID-19. Whole-study context: Sources were T cells, B-cell-depleted T cells, or PBMCs; the material itself was cDNA or gDNA.

Authors' analysis steps: Amplification of reference gene primers was used by the study to estimate nucleated cell counts. Clones were read by immunoSEQ multiplex PCR, and TCRdb kept only the in-frame ones, dropping some. The V and J calls and the clone size are those of that table, but D and trimming were determined from the DNA. In the table there are 200,000 to 250,000 clones, around 86% of which are singletons. Germline V gene lookup returns CDR1 MGHRA and CDR2 YSYEKL. With V trimmed by 1 base and J by 2 bases, 8 bases remained unmatched. The CDR3 consists of 17 residues. The receptor comes from a man in his 60s who had recovered from COVID-19. The rearrangement joins TRBV4-1 to TRBJ1-3; 7 nucleotides agree with TRBD1. Material: peripheral blood. The CDR3 region is CASSQVPGTVTGNTIYF. The CDR3 DNA is TGCGCCAGCAGCCAAGTCCCCGGGACAGTTACTGGAAACACCATATATTTT.